The subject of this entry is one T cell receptor beta chain. This sample is drawn from a study of T cell changes during pregnancy in multiple sclerosis. This CDR3 is 13 amino acids long. Germline CDR1 and CDR2: SGHDN and FVKESK. Trimming removed 4 bases at V and 7 bases at J, with 13 bases between. The method was immunoSEQ multiplex PCR; TCRdb's version includes in-frame clones alone and lacks a portion of them. The sample has about 36,000 clones, around 92% seen once. The chain combines TRBV14 with TRBJ1-2; tentatively, D is TRBD1 (6 bases). Sequenced sample: PBMCs (not recorded whether the cells were cultured). The receptor was isolated from a female donor with multiple sclerosis, enrolled in a pregnancy study. CDR3 amino acids: CASSPSRGIGYTF. CDR3 coding DNA: TGTGCCAGCAGCCCAAGTAGGGGGATTGGCTACACCTTC.